This T cell receptor (beta chain) is from a study of T-cell memory formation after mild COVID-19. The wider study: TCR clusters showed largely donor specificity.

Constant-segment primers and 5'RACE yielded cDNA libraries for TCR alpha and TCR beta, each carrying sample barcodes and UMIs. In TCRdb, the 5' RACE reads were re-called with MiXCR into one record per CDR3 protein. The sample lists about 290,000 distinct CDR3 sequences; about 15% were seen once. This clonotype occurred a few times. J was trimmed by 7 bases and V by 4 bases; bases with no gene match: 2. The CDR3 covers 14 residues. This receptor was taken from a man aged 18 to 30 who had mild COVID-19 (a few samples of this study predate the infection). Cell type and time point are not known. Material for sequencing was PBMCs or a T cell subset sorted from them (not recorded which). The chain joins TRBV12-3 or TRBV12-4 to TRBJ1-4; 11 bases fit TRBD1. In nucleotides, the CDR3 is TGTGCCAGCAGTTCCGGGACAGGGGGTGAAAAACTGTTTTTT. Its translation is CASSSGTGGEKLFF.